This entry lists 23 T cell receptor beta chains sequenced from one sample in a study of cytomegalovirus exposure and HLA in healthy donors. The primer mix had 60 Vbeta and 13 Jbeta primers. The table came from immunoSEQ multiplex PCR; TCRdb's copy has only in-frame clones and leaves some out. This sample yields around 150,000 clones, of which approximately 80% are seen a single time; roughly 8% belongs to the top ten. The sample taken for sequencing was PBMCs. The receptors shown here come from a male donor in good health and CMV-seropositive.

This sequence joins TRBV28 and TRBJ1-1, with a tentative D call TRBD1 (6 bases). V shed 3 bases and J shed 1 base, with 12 bases lying between them. This CDR3 is 15 amino acids long. Germline CDR1 MDHEN, CDR2 SYDVKM. The CDR3 nucleotides read TGTGCCAGCAGTTTGCCGGGACACCAGAACACTGAAGCTTTCTTT. Protein sequence: CASSLPGHQNTEAFF.

The rearrangement links TRBV5-6 to TRBJ2-7; D possibly corresponds to TRBD1 (5 bases). CDR3 length equals 13 residues. Per the germline V gene, CDR1 is SGHDT and CDR2 is YYEEEE. The V and J ends lost 0 bases and 3 bases respectively, with 7 bases between them. The CDR3 sequence: CASSLGTLYEQYF. Written as DNA, the CDR3 is TGTGCCAGCAGCTTGGGGACACTCTACGAGCAGTACTTC.

V is TRBV10-3 and J is TRBJ2-3; tentatively, D is TRBD2 (6 bases). Trimming took off 10 bases at V and 5 bases at J, with 19 bases between the two ends. The germline V gene has CDR1 ENHRY and CDR2 SYGVKD. This CDR3 has 14 residues. CDR3 bases: TGTGCCAACTCCGGGACTCCTTCAGGAGATACGCAGTATTTT. Protein sequence: CANSGTPSGDTQYF.

This clone was counted between two and nine times. The V and J genes are TRBV7-9 and TRBJ2-5, with TRBD1 matching over 8 bases. The CDR3 loop spans 14 amino acids. The trim removed 3 bases at V and 2 bases at J, leaving 2 bases unmatched. The V gene's germline CDR1 is SEHNR and CDR2 FQNEAQ (reference sequence). The CDR3 protein is CASSFGTGQETQYF. DNA for the CDR3: TGTGCCAGCAGCTTCGGGACAGGACAAGAGACCCAGTACTTC.

Only a few counts were recorded for this clone. The V and J genes are TRBV4-1 and TRBJ2-7; 9 nucleotides match TRBD1. Trimming cost V 6 bases and J 5 bases; bases outside gene matches: 8. The length of the CDR3 is 14 residues. In germline, CDR1 is MGHRA, CDR2 YSYEKL. In DNA, the CDR3 is TGCGCCAGCAGAAACACCGGGACAGGGAACGAGCAGTACTTC. As protein: CASRNTGTGNEQYF.

J is TRBJ1-2 and V is TRBV5-4; D is perhaps TRBD1 (6 bases). Looked up from germline, CDR1 is SGHNT and CDR2 is YYREEE (reference sequence). This CDR3 comprises 16 residues. V was trimmed by 1 base and J by 4 bases, leaving 17 bases between them. The DNA for the CDR3 is TGTGCCAGCAGCTTGAGTCAGTCTGCAGGGGTCTATGGCTACACCTTC. Protein product: CASSLSQSAGVYGYTF. The full variable domain, with the rest looked up from reference TRBV5-4 and TRBJ1-2, is ETGVTQSPTHLIKTRGQQVTLRCSSQSGHNTVSWYQQALGQGPQFIFQYYREEENGRGNFPPRFSGLQFPNYSSELNVNALELDDSALYLCASSLSQSAGVYGYTFGSGTRLTVV.

The rearrangement uses TRBV7-9 and TRBJ2-1; TRBD2 agrees at 13 bases. The V and J ends lost 5 bases and 8 bases, in that order; junction bases with no gene match: 9. The germline V gene has CDR1 SEHNR and CDR2 FQNEAQ (reference sequence). The CDR3 consists of 16 residues. The CDR3 DNA sequence: TGTGCCAGCAGCCCCTACGGACTAGCGGGAGTTGATGAGCAGTTCTTC. Translating it yields CASSPYGLAGVDEQFF.

The J gene is TRBJ1-6, the V gene TRBV6-1; D gene unclear. Looked up from germline, CDR1 is MNHNS and CDR2 is SASEGT. Trimming shortened V by 4 bases and J by 8 bases, and 15 bases separated the two germline ends. The CDR3 is 15 amino acids. The CDR3 DNA follows: TGTGCCAGCAGTGGGCACGGTGGTGGAGATTCACCCCTCCACTTT. Amino acids: CASSGHGGGDSPLHF.

The CDR3 region is CASRQGNTGELFF. CDR3 nucleotide sequence: TGTGCCAGCAGACAGGGGAACACCGGGGAGCTGTTTTTT. This chain links TRBV6-4 with TRBJ2-2, with D possibly TRBD1 on 6 matching bases. CDR3 length: 13 residues. V shed 6 bases and J shed 1 base, with 6 bases lying between them. In germline, CDR1 is MRHNA, CDR2 SNTAGT.

The genes are TRBV9 and TRBJ2-5; 9 bases line up with TRBD1. The J call could be wrong; TRBJ2-7 is a better fit for the DNA end. The CDR3 is 15 amino acids. Germline V gene sequence: CDR1 SGDLS, CDR2 YYNGEE. DNA for the CDR3: TGTGCCAGCAGCGTAGAAGGGACAGGGATCAACGAGCAGTACTTC. This codes for CASSVEGTGINEQYF.

For the CDR3, the DNA is TGTGCCAGCAGCACCGGGACAGGGGGCAATCAGCCCCAGCATTTT. It codes for CASSTGTGGNQPQHF. V gene TRBV7-2 combines with J gene TRBJ1-5; 10 bases map to TRBD1. J lost 2 bases, V lost 5 bases, and 3 bases had no gene match. CDR1 and CDR2 from the germline V gene are SGHTA and FQGNSA. The CDR3 spans 15 residues.

The J gene is TRBJ1-5, the V gene TRBV11-2; no definite D call. Germline values: CDR1 SGHAT, CDR2 FQNNGV. CDR3 size: 13 residues. V was clipped by 1 base and J by 6 bases, with 7 bases between them. The DNA for the CDR3 is TGTGCCAGCAGCTTAGGGAGGGCTCAGCCCCAGCATTTT. Its translation: CASSLGRAQPQHF.

In this sample, this clone turned up a few times. The chain uses TRBV9 and TRBJ2-2, with 9 bases aligning to TRBD2. With V trimmed by 0 bases and J by 4 bases, 4 bases remained unmatched. CDR3 length equals 16 residues. Per germline, CDR1 SGDLS and CDR2 YYNGEE. The CDR3 DNA sequence: TGTGCCAGCAGCGTAGCACTAGCGGGTGGCACCGGGGAGCTGTTTTTT. Its translation is CASSVALAGGTGELFF.

The J gene is TRBJ2-5, the V gene TRBV5-1; D call uncertain. The length of the CDR3 is 14 residues. Germline V gene lookup returns CDR1 SGHRS and CDR2 YFSETQ. The V and J ends lost 4 bases and 1 base respectively, with 11 bases between them. CDR3 amino acids: CASSVELSQETQYF. The CDR3 nucleotides are TGCGCCAGCAGCGTGGAGCTATCCCAAGAGACCCAGTACTTC. Full variable domain (missing parts from reference TRBV5-1 and TRBJ2-5): KAGVTQTPRYLIKTRGQQVTLSCSPISGHRSVSWYQQTPGQGLQFLFEYFSETQRNKGNFPGRFSGRQFSNSRSEMNVSTLELGDSALYLCASSVELSQETQYFGPGTRLLVL.

The chain has TRBV18 and TRBJ2-2; TRBD2 matches at 9 bases. This CDR3 has 16 residues. Germline V lookup: CDR1 KGHSH, CDR2 LQKENI. V lost 6 bases and J lost 1; bases outside the gene matches: 6. Here the CDR3 reads CASSANSGGNTGELFF. The CDR3 nucleotides are TGTGCCAGCTCGGCGAATAGCGGGGGGAACACCGGGGAGCTGTTTTTT.

V gene TRBV5-8 combines with J gene TRBJ1-2; 7 bases agree with TRBD1. CDR3 length equals 13 residues. Unmatched junction bases numbered 8, after V lost 4 bases and J lost 8 bases. Germline V gives CDR1 SGHTS, CDR2 YDEGEE. The CDR3 DNA is TGTGCCAGCAGCAGAGGAGGGGGCGAGGGCTACACCTTC. This sequence encodes CASSRGGGEGYTF.

This clone has only one observation. This sequence joins TRBV13 and TRBJ2-5, with 10 nucleotides matching TRBD2. After removal of 5 bases from V and 5 bases from J, the junction contained 2 bases not matched to a gene. Germline lookup yields CDR1 PRHDT and CDR2 FYEKMQ (reference sequence). CDR3 length: 13 residues. This chain's CDR3 is CASSQGLAETQYF. CDR3 in DNA: TGTGCCAGCAGCCAGGGACTAGCGGAGACCCAGTACTTC.

This chain uses TRBV5-1 with TRBJ1-4, with D perhaps matching TRBD1 (6 bases). The germline CDR1 and CDR2 sequences are SGHRS and YFSETQ. V was pared by 4 bases and J by 5 bases, with 15 bases between. This CDR3 is 15 amino acids long. The CDR3 nucleotides are TGCGCCAGCAGCCTACGTGGGGGCGGGAATGAAAAACTGTTTTTT. Amino acids: CASSLRGGGNEKLFF.

This clone has just a few counts. The chain uses TRBV5-1 and TRBJ2-5, with a weak D call TRBD1 (6 bases). Trimming removed 1 base at V and 4 bases at J, with 17 bases between. The CDR3 runs to 16 residues. Germline V gene data show CDR1 as SGHRS and CDR2 as YFSETQ. The CDR3 region is CASSLFSRGGGETQYF. In DNA form, the CDR3 reads TGCGCCAGCAGCTTGTTTTCCAGGGGTGGGGGAGAGACCCAGTACTTC.

This chain links TRBV28 with TRBJ2-7; 10 nucleotides match TRBD1. Trimming cost V 7 bases and J 4 bases; bases outside gene matches: 4. The CDR3 runs to 13 residues. Germline V CDR1 and CDR2: MDHEN, SYDVKM. CDR3: CASTGTGDYEQYF. CDR3 in DNA: TGTGCCAGCACAGGGACAGGGGATTACGAGCAGTACTTC. Based on the CDR3 plus reference TRBV28 and TRBJ2-7, the full variable domain is DVKVTQSSRYLVKRTGEKVFLECVQDMDHENMFWYRQDPGLGLRLIYFSYDVKMKEKGDIPEGYSVSREKKERFSLILESASTNQTSMYLCASTGTGDYEQYFGPGTRLTVT.

The chain joins TRBV7-6 to TRBJ2-7, with 7 positions matching TRBD2. Germline V lookup: CDR1 SGHVS, CDR2 FNYEAQ. Losses at the gene ends were 1 base for V and 4 bases for J; bases not matched to a gene: 7. This CDR3 spans 15 amino acids. In DNA form, the CDR3 reads TGTGCCAGCAGCTTAGGGGGGAGGGCCGAGTACGAGCAGTACTTC. This translates into CASSLGGRAEYEQYF.

A word on this clone: The sample has other DNA sequences that encode this CDR3 too. The rearrangement links TRBV7-2 to TRBJ2-5; 9 nucleotides align to TRBD2. The CDR3 loop spans 13 amino acids. The V gene's germline CDR1 is SGHTA and CDR2 FQGNSA. After removal of 5 bases from V and 5 bases from J, the junction contained 3 bases not matched to a gene. CDR3: CASSLAGGETQYF. CDR3 bases: TGTGCCAGCAGCCTGGCGGGGGGGGAGACCCAGTACTTC.

The chain carries TRBV7-8 and TRBJ2-1; 12 positions agree with TRBD2. This CDR3 is built from 14 residues. Germline V gene lookup returns CDR1 SGHVS and CDR2 FQNEAQ. V shed 3 bases and J 8 bases; nucleotides not matched to a gene: 2. DNA for the CDR3: TGTGCCAGCAGCTTGACTAGCGGGAGAGATGAGCAGTTCTTC. Translating gives CASSLTSGRDEQFF.